A selection of T cell receptor beta chains follows, all from one sample in a study of identical twins. MiXCR was run by TCRdb on the 5' RACE reads, yielding one entry per CDR3 protein. The repertoire has hundreds of thousands of distinct CDR3 sequences, around 6.6% of them found once; the top ten carry around 3.4%. This sample was also put to use in a study of yellow fever vaccine responses in identical twins.

Sequenced input: memory (CD45RO+) T cells sorted from blood. These receptors were obtained from a woman between 18 and 29 years old in good health. CDR3s include the opening cysteine and the closing phenylalanine or tryptophan. A D gene is named only where the DNA matches it firmly. Some rows have no size entry. The others give once, few or many, or a class for an expanded clone.

d_gene	v_gene	j_gene	abundance	CDR3nt	CDR3aa
-	TRBV5-1	TRBJ2-1	many	TGCGCCAGCAGCTTTCTGGCAGCTAACAATGAGCAGTTCTTC	CASSFLAANNEQFF
-	TRBV20-1	TRBJ2-3	-	TGCAGTGCTAGAAACCCGAACAGCCCTAGCACAGATACGCAGTATTTT	CSARNPNSPSTDTQYF
-	TRBV6-5	TRBJ1-3	many	TGTGCCAGCAGTTCCCCAGGGTCGACCATATATTTT	CASSSPGSTIYF
-	TRBV7-8	TRBJ1-2	-	TGTGCCAGCAGTAAATCCGGGCAGGGGAGCTATGGCTACACCTTC	CASSKSGQGSYGYTF
-	TRBV3-1	TRBJ2-7	-	TGTGCCAGCAGCCTGGAAGTACCCTACGAGCAGTACTTC	CASSLEVPYEQYF
TRBD2	TRBV12-3/TRBV12-4	TRBJ2-6	-	TGTGCCATCTGTTTGGCTAGCGGGTCGACTGGGGCCAACGTCCTGACTTTC	CAICLASGSTGANVLTF
-	TRBV20-1	TRBJ1-2	many	TGCAGTCCCTTCGGCGGGGATGGCTACACCTTC	CSPFGGDGYTF
TRBD1	TRBV6-1	TRBJ2-3	-	TGTGCCAGCAGTGCCCTGGGACAGGGGAGCACAGATACGCAGTATTTT	CASSALGQGSTDTQYF
-	TRBV12-3/TRBV12-4	TRBJ2-2	many	TGTGCCGGGAGTCTGGGCGGGGGCCCCGGGGAGCTGTTTTTT	CAGSLGGGPGELFF
TRBD1	TRBV5-1	TRBJ2-3	many	TGCGCCAGCAGCTTGTGGGGACAGGGAACAGATACGCAGTATTTT	CASSLWGQGTDTQYF
TRBD1	TRBV27	TRBJ1-5	few	TGTGCCAGCGGGCTACAGGGGGTAAATCAGCCCCAGCATTTT	CASGLQGVNQPQHF
TRBD2	TRBV6-5	TRBJ2-1	few	TGTGCCAGCAGTTATCCCCCCGGGGGGGTTAATGAGCAGTTCTTC	CASSYPPGGVNEQFF
TRBD2	TRBV20-1	TRBJ2-1	-	TGCAGTGCTAGAGATCTGGGACTAGCGGGAGGATACAATGAGCAGTTCTTC	CSARDLGLAGGYNEQFF
TRBD2	TRBV6-5	TRBJ2-7	many	TGTGCCAGCAGTTACTCGATTTTATTCCGGGGGGACGAGCAGTACTTC	CASSYSILFRGDEQYF
TRBD1	TRBV24-1	TRBJ1-2	few	TGTGCCACCAGTGATTCTCCCGGGACAGGGCGGGCTGGCTACACCTTC	CATSDSPGTGRAGYTF
-	TRBV5-1	TRBJ2-3	-	TGCGCCAGCAGCTTAGGGGGGAGGGCCGGGAGAGATACGCAGTATTTT	CASSLGGRAGRDTQYF
-	TRBV7-2	TRBJ1-1	many	TGTGCCAGCCAACCGGGTTGGATGAACACTGAAGCTTTCTTT	CASQPGWMNTEAFF
TRBD2	TRBV6-1	TRBJ2-5	-	TGTGCCAGCATGGATGAAATTAGCAGCGGGAGTTTAAAGACCCAGTACTTC	CASMDEISSGSLKTQYF
-	TRBV20-1	TRBJ2-6	-	TGCAGTGCTAGAGGAACAGGGAAGGCTGGGGCCAACGTCCTGACTTTC	CSARGTGKAGANVLTF
-	TRBV5-5	TRBJ1-1	-	TGTGCCAGCAGCTTGGCTGGCAGGGAAGCGGTAGCTTTCTTT	CASSLAGREAVAFF
TRBD2	TRBV20-1	TRBJ2-3	many	TGCAGTGCTAGTAGGCCTAGCGGGGGGGCGAAAGATACGCAGTATTTT	CSASRPSGGAKDTQYF
-	TRBV3-1	TRBJ1-2	-	TGTGCCAGCAGCCAAGCTGCTTCCGGAGCTAACTATGGCTACACCTTC	CASSQAASGANYGYTF
-	TRBV10-3	TRBJ2-1	many	TGTGCCATCAGTGAAAAAACGGGGGAGGTTTACAATGAGCAGTTCTTC	CAISEKTGEVYNEQFF
TRBD2	TRBV2	TRBJ2-2	many	TGTGCCAGCATATCGGGGCTAGCGGGACGAACGAACACCGGGGAGCTGTTTTTT	CASISGLAGRTNTGELFF
TRBD1	TRBV5-1	TRBJ2-5	-	TGCGCCAGCCACGTGGCAGGGGGTCCCCAAGAGACCCAGTACTTC	CASHVAGGPQETQYF
-	TRBV6-1	TRBJ1-4	-	TGTGCCAGCAGTATATCTGGGACTAATGAAAAACTGTTTTTT	CASSISGTNEKLFF
-	TRBV10-3	TRBJ2-1	few	TGTGCCATCAGCCCGGGACCCAGCCCGAACAATGAGCAGTTCTTC	CAISPGPSPNNEQFF
-	TRBV7-2	TRBJ2-2	many	TGTGCCAGCAACCAGAGGACGGTAAACACCGGGGAGCTGTTTTTT	CASNQRTVNTGELFF
-	TRBV20-1	TRBJ1-1	-	TGCAGTGCTAGGGCCCTTGGGGGGACTGAAGCTATCTTT	CSARALGGTEAIF
TRBD1	TRBV20-1	TRBJ2-3	many	TGCAGTGCTAGAGACAAGGGGGCCCTACCCTCGGGTACGCAGTATTTT	CSARDKGALPSGTQYF
-	TRBV20-1	TRBJ2-2	many	TGCAGTGCTCGTCCAGACACCTTTAACACCGGGGAGCTGTTTTTT	CSARPDTFNTGELFF
-	TRBV11-2	TRBJ1-5	-	TGTGCCAGCAGCTTAACCCCGGAAGGGAATCAGCCCCAGCATTTT	CASSLTPEGNQPQHF
-	TRBV27	TRBJ1-2	few	TGTGCCAGCAGTTTAGGGGGGGGCTCTGGCTACACCTTC	CASSLGGGSGYTF
TRBD1	TRBV19	TRBJ1-1	many	TGTGCCAGTCGTAAGATGGACAGGGGGAACACTGAAGCTTTCTTT	CASRKMDRGNTEAFF
TRBD2	TRBV20-1	TRBJ2-1	few	TGCAGTGCTAGAGAACGACTAGCGGAGCAGTTCTTC	CSARERLAEQFF
-	TRBV6-2/TRBV6-3	TRBJ2-5	-	TGTGCCAGCAGTTACTCGAGTCCCCCGGAGACCCAGTACTTC	CASSYSSPPETQYF
-	TRBV10-3	TRBJ2-2	-	TGTGCCATCGGGCTGAGCGCCGGGGAGCTGTTTTTT	CAIGLSAGELFF
-	TRBV20-1	TRBJ1-1	once	TGCAGTGCTAGGCCTTCCGGGACAACGAACACTGAAGCTTTCTTT	CSARPSGTTNTEAFF
TRBD2	TRBV25-1	TRBJ2-2	many	TGTGCCAGCAGTGACGGACTAGCGGGAGATACCGGGGAGCTGTTTTTT	CASSDGLAGDTGELFF
-	TRBV28	TRBJ1-2	few	TGTGCCAGCAGCAAGGACAGCCTCTATGGCTACACCTTC	CASSKDSLYGYTF
-	TRBV7-8	TRBJ2-7	-	TGTGCCAGCAGCTTAGGGGTCCCTTCCGCCGGGGCCTATGAGCAGTACTTC	CASSLGVPSAGAYEQYF
TRBD1	TRBV12-3/TRBV12-4	TRBJ1-3	many	TGTGCCAGCAGCCGCGGGACAGCCTCTGGAAACACCATATATTTT	CASSRGTASGNTIYF
TRBD2	TRBV6-1	TRBJ2-7	few	TGTGCCAGCATTAAAGCGGGAAACTACGAGCAGTACTTC	CASIKAGNYEQYF
-	TRBV5-6	TRBJ1-5	many	TGTGCCAGCAGCTTAGGTCGCAGCAATCAGCCCCAGCATTTT	CASSLGRSNQPQHF
-	TRBV6-5	TRBJ1-6	many	TGTGCCAGCAGTTACTCGTCTTGGAGCTCCTATAATTCACCCCTCCACTTT	CASSYSSWSSYNSPLHF
TRBD1	TRBV29-1	TRBJ1-1	many	TGCAGCGTTGCGGCAGCAGGGGGCTATGAAGCTTTCTTT	CSVAAAGGYEAFF
-	TRBV27	TRBJ2-5	-	TGTGCCAGCAGTTTATCGGGGTCGTGGGAGACCCAGTACTTC	CASSLSGSWETQYF
-	TRBV24-1	TRBJ2-2	-	TGTGCCACCAGGGGCACCTCCACCGGGGAGCTGTTTTTT	CATRGTSTGELFF
-	TRBV10-3	TRBJ2-2	few	TGTGCCATCAGTGATTTGGGGACTTCGAACACCGGGGAGCTGTTTTTT	CAISDLGTSNTGELFF
-	TRBV3-1	TRBJ1-6	few	TGTGCCAGCAGCCAAGATTGGGGGAATTCACCCCTCCACTTT	CASSQDWGNSPLHF
-	TRBV10-3	TRBJ1-6	many	TGTGCCATCAGTGGGGGGACGGATCATTCACCCCTCCACTTT	CAISGGTDHSPLHF